The T cell receptor beta chain described here comes from a study of blood T cell repertoires in COVID-19. Whole-study context: The United States, Italy and Spain supplied acute and convalescent COVID-19 samples. PBMCs, B-cell-depleted T cells, or T cells were the source of the cDNA or gDNA that made up the material.

This clone was observed a handful of times. V shed 6 bases and J 7 bases; nucleotides not matched to a gene: 8. Germline CDR1 SNHLY, CDR2 FYNNEI. The CDR3 has 14 residues. Sequenced by immunoSEQ multiplex PCR; TCRdb stores in-frame clones only, minus some. The sample lists roughly 300,000 clones, roughly 84% occurring once. Sequenced material: peripheral blood. The sequence was collected from a human donor with COVID-19, enrolled during active disease. The donor label of this sample is uncertain. The rearrangement links TRBV2 to TRBJ2-2; 7 bases fit TRBD1. CDR3 region: CASRGQALGGELFF. The CDR3 DNA is TGTGCCAGCAGAGGACAGGCCCTCGGCGGGGAGCTGTTTTTT.